This is a list of T cell receptor beta chains from one sample in a study of blood T cells in healthy people across ages. TCRdb passed the 5' RACE reads through MiXCR, listing each CDR3 protein once. The sample contains around 970,000 distinct CDR3 sequences, about 51% of which appear only once. Sequencing used blood. Every receptor here comes from a woman aged 55-75 years in good health. The CDR3 runs from the conserved cysteine through the conserved F or W. Each record gives: V gene, clone size, D gene, J gene, CDR3 protein, CDR3 DNA. A D gene is named only where the DNA matches it firmly. Size is omitted from some rows. Given values are once, few, many or a class for expanded clones.

TRBV20-1	NA	NA	TRBJ2-7	CSAKSAVGIYEQYF	TGCAGTGCCAAAAGTGCGGTGGGAATCTACGAGCAGTACTTC
TRBV5-1	NA	NA	TRBJ2-3	CASNQPGLNTDTQYF	TGCGCCAGCAACCAACCGGGACTCAACACAGATACGCAGTATTTT
TRBV6-6	NA	NA	TRBJ2-3	CASSTSGVTDTQYF	TGTGCCAGCAGTACCTCGGGGGTGACAGATACGCAGTATTTT
TRBV30	NA	NA	TRBJ1-2	CAWSQFGAGGYTF	TGTGCCTGGAGTCAGTTTGGGGCAGGGGGCTACACCTTC
TRBV27	few	NA	TRBJ1-5	CASRPGSNQPQHF	TGTGCCAGCAGACCAGGTAGCAATCAGCCCCAGCATTTT
TRBV5-1	NA	TRBD1	TRBJ2-7	CASSFRTGIPMIEQYF	TGCGCCAGCAGCTTTCGGACAGGGATCCCCATGATCGAGCAGTACTTC
TRBV7-2	NA	NA	TRBJ2-3	CASSLIPGGAIDTQYF	TGTGCCAGCAGCTTAATCCCGGGCGGAGCCATAGATACGCAGTATTTT
TRBV10-3	NA	NA	TRBJ2-7	CAIREGQNYEQYF	TGTGCCATCAGGGAAGGGCAAAACTACGAGCAGTACTTC
TRBV12-3/TRBV12-4	NA	TRBD1	TRBJ2-5	CASSLLLGQGVETQYF	TGTGCCAGCAGTTTACTTTTGGGACAGGGCGTTGAGACCCAGTACTTC
TRBV30	NA	NA	TRBJ2-7	CAWSARYEQYF	TGTGCCTGGAGTGCGCGCTACGAGCAGTACTTC
TRBV30	NA	NA	TRBJ2-7	CAWRRDRSYEQYF	TGTGCCTGGAGGCGAGACAGATCCTACGAGCAGTACTTC
TRBV6-5	many	NA	TRBJ1-6	CASSYFPENSPLHF	TGTGCCAGCAGTTACTTCCCAGAAAATTCACCCCTCCACTTT
TRBV4-1	NA	NA	TRBJ2-5	CASSHLTSGRETQYF	TGCGCCAGCAGCCACCTGACTAGTGGGAGGGAGACCCAGTACTTC
TRBV5-6	NA	NA	TRBJ2-5	CASSLTGYQETQYF	TGTGCCAGCAGCTTGACAGGTTATCAAGAGACCCAGTACTTC
TRBV27	NA	TRBD1	TRBJ1-2	CASSTGTGLVTGGYTF	TGTGCCAGCAGCACCGGGACAGGGCTAGTCACTGGCGGCTACACCTTC
TRBV7-8	NA	TRBD2	TRBJ2-7	CASSLGGMASGTPEQYF	TGTGCCAGCAGCCTAGGCGGGATGGCTAGCGGGACCCCCGAGCAGTACTTC
TRBV2	NA	NA	TRBJ1-1	CASSEQEFSEAFF	TGTGCCAGCAGTGAGCAGGAGTTTTCTGAAGCTTTCTTT
TRBV2	NA	TRBD1	TRBJ2-7	CARGQSNYEQYF	TGTGCCAGGGGACAGTCCAATTACGAGCAGTACTTC
TRBV20-1	NA	NA	TRBJ2-7	CSARALSPYEQYF	TGCAGTGCTAGGGCCCTATCCCCGTACGAGCAGTACTTC
TRBV7-6	NA	TRBD1	TRBJ2-5	CASSLAGTAHGETQYF	TGTGCCAGCAGCTTAGCCGGGACAGCCCATGGAGAGACCCAGTACTTC
TRBV12-3/TRBV12-4	NA	TRBD2	TRBJ2-3	CASRVSGRRLGKDTQYF	TGTGCCAGCAGGGTTAGCGGGAGAAGGCTGGGCAAAGATACGCAGTATTTT
TRBV5-1	once	NA	TRBJ2-5	CASSLAYKSRAETQYF	TGCGCCAGCAGCTTGGCCTACAAGAGCAGGGCGGAGACCCAGTACTTC
TRBV7-2	NA	NA	TRBJ1-2	CASSLDSLAAGYTF	TGTGCCAGCAGCTTGGACAGTCTGGCAGCTGGCTACACCTTC
TRBV10-3	few	TRBD1	TRBJ2-3	CAISDRGTSTDTQYF	TGTGCCATCTCGGACAGGGGAACTAGCACAGATACGCAGTATTTT
TRBV29-1	NA	TRBD1	TRBJ1-2	CSASSRDRVAYGYTF	TGCAGCGCTTCGTCCCGGGACAGGGTGGCCTATGGCTACACCTTC
TRBV3-1	few	TRBD2	TRBJ2-7	CASSLEGRFLIRLAYEQYF	TGTGCCAGCAGCCTAGAGGGACGGTTCCTTATCAGACTAGCTTACGAGCAGTACTTC
TRBV5-1	NA	TRBD2	TRBJ2-1	CASSGGGSMNNEQFF	TGCGCCAGCTCAGGTGGCGGGAGTATGAACAATGAGCAGTTCTTC
TRBV4-1	NA	NA	TRBJ1-5	CASSQGMRPDQPQHF	TGCGCCAGCAGCCAGGGGATGCGACCCGATCAGCCCCAGCATTTT
TRBV7-2	many	NA	TRBJ2-5	CASSLVSSGQTQYF	TGTGCCAGCAGCTTAGTATCCAGCGGGCAGACCCAGTACTTC
TRBV7-2	NA	TRBD1	TRBJ2-7	CASTLRGRDRELGYEQYF	TGTGCCAGCACCTTAAGGGGGAGGGACAGGGAATTGGGCTACGAGCAGTACTTC
TRBV25-1	few	NA	TRBJ1-2	CASSEVQGRGYTF	TGTGCCAGCAGTGAAGTCCAGGGCCGAGGCTACACCTTC
TRBV27	NA	NA	TRBJ2-7	CACSLSVGTISYEQYF	TGTGCCTGCAGTTTATCAGTTGGGACAATCTCCTACGAGCAGTACTTC
TRBV15	NA	TRBD1	TRBJ2-5	CATSRNQGAGQETQYF	TGTGCCACCAGCAGAAACCAGGGGGCGGGACAAGAGACCCAGTACTTC
TRBV18	NA	NA	TRBJ2-7	CASSTGLGYEQYF	TGTGCCAGCTCAACAGGGTTAGGCTACGAGCAGTACTTC
TRBV6-6	NA	TRBD1	TRBJ2-5	CASSPGTGGPNEQYF	TGTGCCAGCAGTCCGGGGACAGGGGGGCCCAATGAGCAGTACTTC
TRBV25-1	few	NA	TRBJ2-7	CASSLGFREQYF	TGTGCCAGCAGTCTAGGGTTCCGCGAGCAGTACTTC
TRBV6-5	NA	TRBD1	TRBJ2-4	CASSYRDRGKAKNIQYF	TGTGCCAGCAGTTATCGGGACAGGGGAAAAGCCAAAAACATTCAGTACTTC
TRBV6-2/TRBV6-3	NA	NA	TRBJ2-7	CASSYDSLYEQYF	TGTGCCAGCAGTTACGACTCTTTGTACGAGCAGTACTTC
TRBV28	NA	NA	TRBJ2-7	CASSLIASEQYF	TGTGCCAGCAGTCTTATAGCGTCCGAGCAGTACTTC
TRBV7-2	few	TRBD2	TRBJ2-7	CASSLGGTRSYEQYF	TGTGCCAGCAGCTTAGGCGGGACTAGGTCCTACGAGCAGTACTTC
TRBV27	NA	NA	TRBJ2-7	CASSIHGSFLTYEQYF	TGTGCCAGCAGTATCCACGGATCCTTCTTAACCTACGAGCAGTACTTC
TRBV7-2	few	NA	TRBJ1-2	CASSPGSQGYGYTF	TGTGCCAGCAGCCCCGGTAGTCAGGGGTATGGCTACACCTTC